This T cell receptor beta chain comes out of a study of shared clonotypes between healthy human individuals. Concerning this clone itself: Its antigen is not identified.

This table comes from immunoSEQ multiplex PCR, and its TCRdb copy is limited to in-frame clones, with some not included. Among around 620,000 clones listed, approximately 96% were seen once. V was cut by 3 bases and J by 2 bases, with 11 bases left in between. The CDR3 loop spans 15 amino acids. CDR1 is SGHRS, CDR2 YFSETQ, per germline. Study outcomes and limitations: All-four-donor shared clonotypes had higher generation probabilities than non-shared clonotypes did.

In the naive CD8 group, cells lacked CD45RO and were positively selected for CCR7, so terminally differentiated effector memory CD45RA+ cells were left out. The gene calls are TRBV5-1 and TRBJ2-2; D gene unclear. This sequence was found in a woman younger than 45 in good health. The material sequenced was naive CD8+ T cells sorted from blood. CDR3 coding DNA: TGCGCCAGCAGCTGGGAACCACTAAACACCGGGGAGCTGTTTTTT. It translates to CASSWEPLNTGELFF.